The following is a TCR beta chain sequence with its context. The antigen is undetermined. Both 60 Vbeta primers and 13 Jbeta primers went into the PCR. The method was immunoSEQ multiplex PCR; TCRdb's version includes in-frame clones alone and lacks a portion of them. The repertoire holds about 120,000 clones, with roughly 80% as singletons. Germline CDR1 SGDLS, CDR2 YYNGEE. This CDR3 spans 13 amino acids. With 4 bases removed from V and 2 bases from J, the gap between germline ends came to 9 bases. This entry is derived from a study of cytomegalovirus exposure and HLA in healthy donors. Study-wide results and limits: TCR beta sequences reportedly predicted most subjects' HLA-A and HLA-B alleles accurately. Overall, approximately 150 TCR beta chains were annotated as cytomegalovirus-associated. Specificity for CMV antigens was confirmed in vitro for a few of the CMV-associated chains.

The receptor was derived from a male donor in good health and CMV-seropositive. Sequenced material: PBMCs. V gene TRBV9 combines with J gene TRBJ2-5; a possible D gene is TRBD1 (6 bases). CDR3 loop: CASSFTGQETQYF. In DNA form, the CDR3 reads TGTGCCAGCAGCTTTACAGGGCAAGAGACCCAGTACTTC.